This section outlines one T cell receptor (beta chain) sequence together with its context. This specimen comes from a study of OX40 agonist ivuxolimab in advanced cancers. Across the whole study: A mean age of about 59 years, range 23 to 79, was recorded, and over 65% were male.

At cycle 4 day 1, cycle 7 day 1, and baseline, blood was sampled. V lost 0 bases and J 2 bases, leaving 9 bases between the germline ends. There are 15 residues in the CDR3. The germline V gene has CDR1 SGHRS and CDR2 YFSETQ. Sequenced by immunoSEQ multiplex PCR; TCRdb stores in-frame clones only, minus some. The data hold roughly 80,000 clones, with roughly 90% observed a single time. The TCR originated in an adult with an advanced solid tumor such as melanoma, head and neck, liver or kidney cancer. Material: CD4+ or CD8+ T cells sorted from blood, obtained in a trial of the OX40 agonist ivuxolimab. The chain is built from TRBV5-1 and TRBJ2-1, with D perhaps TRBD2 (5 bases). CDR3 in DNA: TGCGCCAGCAGCTTGGCACCAGCGGCCTACAATGAGCAGTTCTTC. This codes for CASSLAPAAYNEQFF.